These 3 T cell receptor beta chains originate from one sample sequenced in a study of PD-1 blockade in classical Hodgkin lymphoma. Every patient experienced relapse after autologous stem cell transplantation, and brentuximab vedotin exposure varied. Profiled with immunoSEQ multiplex PCR; TCRdb holds only in-frame clones, not every one. This table has about 24,000 clones, about 74% appearing once. The sequencing used peripheral blood mononuclear cells (PBMCs), collected before the second cycle of nivolumab. The receptors originated from a human donor with classical Hodgkin lymphoma.

This clone was seen a few times. The rearrangement links TRBV7-2 to TRBJ2-1; the match to TRBD2 covers 8 bases. The germline V gene encodes CDR1 SGHTA and CDR2 FQGNSA. The trim removed 6 bases at V and 6 bases at J, leaving 10 bases unmatched. The CDR3 consists of 15 residues. CDR3: CASSSGTRSINEQFF. In DNA, the CDR3 is TGTGCCAGCAGTTCCGGGACTAGATCAATCAATGAGCAGTTCTTC.

The chain has TRBV29-1 and TRBJ1-5; 9 nucleotides agree with TRBD1. Germline loops: CDR1 SQVTM, CDR2 ANQGSEA. CDR3 length: 13 amino acids. The V gene end was trimmed by 1 base and the J gene end by 6 bases; junction bases not matched to a gene: 1. The CDR3: CSVEVDRGQPQHF. CDR3 in DNA: TGCAGCGTTGAAGTGGACAGGGGTCAGCCCCAGCATTTT.

The rearrangement joins TRBV28 to TRBJ2-7; TRBD1 matches at 10 bases. Germline V gives CDR1 MDHEN, CDR2 SYDVKM. The CDR3 extends over 14 amino acids. The J segment lost 1 base and the V segment lost 6 bases, leaving 3 bases of the junction unmatched. CDR3 region: CASRGQGRSYEQYF. DNA of the CDR3: TGTGCCAGCAGGGGACAGGGGCGTTCCTACGAGCAGTACTTC. Based on the CDR3 plus reference TRBV28 and TRBJ2-7, the full variable domain is DVKVTQSSRYLVKRTGEKVFLECVQDMDHENMFWYRQDPGLGLRLIYFSYDVKMKEKGDIPEGYSVSREKKERFSLILESASTNQTSMYLCASRGQGRSYEQYFGPGTRLTVT.